The sequence of this T cell receptor (beta chain) was determined in a study of blood T cell repertoires in COVID-19. Across the whole study: The origin of the acute and convalescent COVID-19 samples was the United States, Italy and Spain.

TCRdb's copy holds only in-frame clones and misses some; the assay was immunoSEQ multiplex PCR. The sample lists roughly 310,000 clones; roughly 90% were seen once. The CDR3 is made up of 13 amino acids. Trimming left V 6 bases short and J 1 base short, with 9 bases between. CDR1 is MNHEY and CDR2 is SMNVEV in the germline V gene (reference sequence). This chain connects TRBV27 to TRBJ2-5, with D maybe TRBD2 (5 bases). Material for sequencing was peripheral blood. This TCR derives from a woman under 40 with COVID-19, enrolled during active disease. CDR3 in amino acids: CASSTGIQETQYF. In DNA form, the CDR3 reads TGTGCCAGCAGCACGGGAATCCAAGAGACCCAGTACTTC.